The 17 T cell receptor beta chains listed next were all sequenced from one sample in a study of blood T cell repertoires in COVID-19. Assay: immunoSEQ multiplex PCR; the TCRdb copy retains only in-frame clones and omits some. The sample lists roughly 200,000 clones; 65% to 85% were seen once. The specimen was peripheral blood. These receptors came from a man aged 50-60 years with active or convalescent COVID-19.

The V and J genes are TRBV3-1 (or the pseudogene TRBV3-2) and TRBJ2-7; D perhaps matches TRBD1 (6 bases). The V gene lost 1 base and the J gene lost 3 bases, with 10 bases spanning the gap. The CDR3 sequence is 14 residues long. In germline, CDR1 is LGHDT, CDR2 YNNKEL (reference sequence). CDR3 loop: CASSQGGQGYEQYF. DNA for the CDR3: TGTGCCAGCAGCCAAGGGGGGCAGGGCTACGAGCAGTACTTC.

V is TRBV19 and J is TRBJ2-4; no firm D call. This CDR3 spans 13 amino acids. The V end lost 3 bases, the J end lost 8 bases, and 11 bases lay between the germline ends. Germline values: CDR1 LNHDA, CDR2 SQIVND (reference sequence). CDR3 nucleotide sequence: TGTGCCAGTAGTATGACTGGGTGGGACATTCAGTACTTC. Translated: CASSMTGWDIQYF. The full variable domain, rest sourced from reference TRBV19 and TRBJ2-4, is DGGITQSPKYLFRKEGQNVTLSCEQNLNHDAMYWYRQDPGQGLRLIYYSQIVNDFQKGDIAEGYSVSREKKESFPLTVTSAQKNPTAFYLCASSMTGWDIQYFGAGTRLSVL.

The genes are TRBV29-1 and TRBJ2-2; D may be TRBD1 (5 bases). The CDR3 length is 16 residues. V lost 7 bases to trimming and J lost 4 bases, with 22 bases between them. Looked up from germline, CDR1 is SQVTM and CDR2 is ANQGSEA. In DNA form, the CDR3 reads TGCAGCGCCAAGTCTACAGGAACCCAGTCCACCGGGGAGCTGTTTTTT. Residues: CSAKSTGTQSTGELFF.

The chain carries TRBV11-2 and TRBJ1-6, with D possibly matching TRBD1 (5 bases). CDR3 size: 17 residues. Trimming removed 4 bases at V and 7 bases at J, with 20 bases between. Germline CDR1 SGHAT, CDR2 FQNNGV. The CDR3 region is CASSSSAGVVRNSPLHF. The CDR3 region has the DNA TGTGCCAGCAGCTCGTCCGCGGGGGTAGTTCGAAATTCACCCCTCCACTTT.

V gene TRBV19 combines with J gene TRBJ2-1; possibly TRBD1 for D (5 bases). Deletions cut 0 bases from V and 2 bases from J, with 8 bases between. The CDR3 contains 15 residues. CDR1 and CDR2 (germline): LNHDA, SQIVND (reference sequence). The CDR3 DNA reads as TGTGCCAGTAGTATAGAGGGGCACACCTACAATGAGCAGTTCTTC. Translated, it gives CASSIEGHTYNEQFF.

The chain links TRBV11-2 to TRBJ1-2, with 10 bases aligning to TRBD1. This CDR3 has 16 amino acids. Germline V gene sequence: CDR1 SGHAT, CDR2 FQNNGV. With V trimmed by 4 bases and J by 5 bases, 10 bases remained unmatched. The CDR3 bases are TGTGCCAGCAGCTCCGTAGGGACAGGGGCCCTGTATGGCTACACCTTC. This translates into CASSSVGTGALYGYTF.

The rearrangement uses TRBV13 and TRBJ2-7; D not certain. Germline V lookup: CDR1 PRHDT, CDR2 FYEKMQ (reference sequence). This CDR3 contains 15 residues. The germline V and J ends were trimmed by 0 bases and 3 bases, with 12 bases remaining between them. The CDR3 is CASSLGSVSYYEQYF. CDR3 in DNA: TGTGCCAGCAGCTTAGGTTCGGTCTCCTACTACGAGCAGTACTTC.

The chain recombines TRBV9 with TRBJ2-7; the match to TRBD1 covers 9 bases. The CDR3 loop spans 16 amino acids. With V trimmed by 0 bases and J by 6 bases, 10 bases remained unmatched. Germline assignment: CDR1 SGDLS and CDR2 YYNGEE. In nucleotides, the CDR3 is TGTGCCAGCAGCGTAGACGGGACAGGGAGGTTCGGCGAGCAGTACTTC. This codes for CASSVDGTGRFGEQYF.

The CDR3 loop reads CASSLVQGAYYGYTF. In DNA form, the CDR3 reads TGTGCCAGCAGCTTGGTACAGGGGGCGTACTATGGCTACACCTTC. The rearrangement joins TRBV5-4 to TRBJ1-2; 9 nucleotides align to TRBD1. CDR3 size: 15 residues. Looked up from germline, CDR1 is SGHNT and CDR2 is YYREEE (reference sequence). V shed 0 bases, J shed 3 bases, and the junction held 3 bases outside the gene matches. Variable domain in full (rest from reference TRBV5-4 and TRBJ1-2): ETGVTQSPTHLIKTRGQQVTLRCSSQSGHNTVSWYQQALGQGPQFIFQYYREEENGRGNFPPRFSGLQFPNYSSELNVNALELDDSALYLCASSLVQGAYYGYTFGSGTRLTVV.

The chain uses TRBV27 and TRBJ1-2; TRBD1 is a possible D gene (6 bases). V lost 0 bases and J lost 8, with 19 bases in between. Germline CDR1 is MNHEY and CDR2 is SMNVEV (reference sequence). CDR3 length equals 16 residues. CDR3 amino acids: CASSLSGTTLNSGYTF. For the CDR3, the DNA is TGTGCCAGCAGTTTATCGGGGACAACGTTGAATTCGGGCTACACCTTC.

This chain connects TRBV2 to TRBJ1-6, with D hard to call. The V and J ends lost 8 bases and 5 bases respectively, with 7 bases between them. Per the germline V gene, CDR1 is SNHLY and CDR2 is FYNNEI. The CDR3 has 12 amino acids. DNA of the CDR3: TGTGCCAGCCAGAATAATAATTCACCCCTCCACTTT. Protein: CASQNNNSPLHF. Variable domain in full (rest from reference TRBV2 and TRBJ1-6): EPEVTQTPSHQVTQMGQEVILRCVPISNHLYFYWYRQILGQKVEFLVSFYNNEISEKSEIFDDQFSVERPDGSNFTLKIRSTKLEDSAMYFCASQNNNSPLHFGNGTRLTVT.

This sequence joins TRBV7-9 and TRBJ1-2, with 7 bases identical to TRBD1. Germline V gives CDR1 SEHNR, CDR2 FQNEAQ (reference sequence). The ends lost 5 bases at V and 3 bases at J; junction bases unmatched: 3. The CDR3 length is 13 residues. The DNA of the CDR3 is TGTGCCAGCAGCACGGGACAGTACTATGGCTACACCTTC. Translating gives CASSTGQYYGYTF.

The rearrangement joins TRBV4-2 to TRBJ2-1; 8 bases are a match to TRBD1. This CDR3 has 16 amino acids. The trim removed 3 bases at V and 2 bases at J, leaving 6 bases unmatched. Looked up from germline, CDR1 is LGHNA and CDR2 is YNFKEQ. The CDR3 DNA is TGTGCCAGCAGCCACCAGGACAGGGTCCCCTACAATGAGCAGTTCTTC. Translated: CASSHQDRVPYNEQFF.

The rearrangement links TRBV10-3 to TRBJ2-5, with unresolved D. Germline values: CDR1 ENHRY, CDR2 SYGVKD. The CDR3 has 13 residues. V lost 3 bases and J 0 bases, leaving 5 bases between the germline ends. The CDR3, as DNA: TGTGCCATCAGTGACGTGTACCAAGAGACCCAGTACTTC. It is translated as CAISDVYQETQYF.

As for this clone: The junction and the germline gene differ at one end; a read error may be behind it. The rearrangement uses TRBV29-1 and TRBJ2-7, with 9 bases aligning to TRBD1. The CDR3 extends over 13 amino acids. Germline V gene sequence: CDR1 SQVTM, CDR2 ANQGSEA. The CDR3: CSVEGTGNYEQYF. The CDR3 nucleotides read TGCAGCGTGGAAGGGACAGGGAATTACGAGCAGTACTTC.

The chain links TRBV11-2 to TRBJ2-7; D perhaps matches TRBD1 (6 bases). Germline lookup yields CDR1 SGHAT and CDR2 FQNNGV. There are 13 residues in the CDR3. The V end lost 3 bases, the J end lost 2 bases, and 8 bases lay between the germline ends. The CDR3 sequence: CASSFDRTYEQYF. CDR3 DNA: TGTGCCAGCAGCTTCGACAGGACCTACGAGCAGTACTTC.

This chain links TRBV6-5 with TRBJ2-3; 9 nucleotides match TRBD1. Germline CDR1 and CDR2: MNHEY and SVGAGI. The CDR3 has 14 residues. V was pared by 5 bases and J by 6 bases, with 6 bases of the junction left unmatched. Written as DNA, the CDR3 is TGTGCCAGCAGTCGGACAGGGGTGGTGGATACGCAGTATTTT. Its protein is CASSRTGVVDTQYF.